The present TCR beta chain was sequenced within a study of CD8+CD57+ T cells in acquired aplastic anemia listed by TCRdb under 2018. With respect to the entire study: DNA extracted from sorted CD4+ and CD8+ cells had a mean of approximately 3.4 ug, with a range of roughly 0.2 to 30 ug. Mean read counts for healthy donor samples were around 10 million for CD4+ cells and roughly 12 million for CD8+ cells. The investigation overall reported the following: Approximately 27 CD8+ CDR3 sequences were found in both patients and controls but appeared to be highly expressed in patients and within the immunodominant clones of the patients. Patients and healthy controls showed no significant difference in CD8+ Simpson's diversity (P=0.060).

The study deep-sequenced TCR repertoires of sorted CD4+ and CD8+ blood T cells from severe aplastic anemia patients and healthy subjects. Ficoll-Paque density gradient centrifugation was used to isolate peripheral blood mononuclear cells. Before DNA extraction, CD4+ and CD8+ T cells were sorted by FACS or by magnetic beads. Profiling of TCR beta VDJ combinations and CDR3 sequences used genomic DNA as the template. TCR repertoire sequencing was run on an Illumina HiSeq 2000. The authors' analysis ran thus. Repertoires were assessed using TRBV/TRBJ rearrangement plots, CDR3 size and DJ length profiles, and Simpson's diversity index. Whichever DNA sequence was most abundant in the deep sequencing data was defined as the immunodominant clone. CDR3 amino acid sequences were checked for sharing between subjects and were compared against published repertoires and the VDJdb database. The raw public data were reprocessed by TCRdb itself: fastp quality trimming at Q25, MiXCR clonotype calling, in-frame beta chains only. Rows matching on CDR3 protein sequence are summarized as one entry with the most common DNA and genes. The V and J calls and clone size are TCRdb's, not the authors'. The sample table shows 150,000 or so distinct CDR3 sequences, and 50% to 75% are seen once. Of the sample, over 40% falls within the top ten clones.

In this sample, this clonotype turned up many times. What antigen it recognizes has not been identified. No base quality values were provided; no much bigger clone lies one nucleotide off. Germline trimming: 9 bases from V, 4 bases from J; junction bases outside gene matches: 8. Based on the germline V gene (reference sequence), the CDR1 and CDR2 sequences are LNHDA and SQIVND. Reading from cysteine to phenylalanine, the CDR3 counts 14 amino acids. Just the 42-base CDR3 DNA is kept, in frame starting at base 1. The chain was built from TRBV19 and TRBJ2-1, and TRBD2 matches 8 of the central bases. The sequencing sample was made of sorted CD4+, CD8+, or CD8+CD57+ T cells (not recorded which) from PBMCs. This TCR was recovered from a human donor in good health. The CDR3 corresponds to CASESGSRYNEQFF. The nucleotide sequence reads TGTGCCAGCGAGAGCGGGAGTCGATACAATGAGCAGTTCTTC.